This T cell receptor (beta chain) was identified in a study of blood T cell repertoires in COVID-19. Method: immunoSEQ multiplex PCR; TCRdb's copy keeps in-frame clones and lacks some. The sample records some 87,000 clones, around 79% being singletons. Germline values: CDR1 SGDLS, CDR2 YYNGEE. This CDR3 spans 13 amino acids. V was shortened by 4 bases and J by 3 bases, with 11 bases between the two germline ends. The sample comprised peripheral blood. The receptor was isolated from a human donor in a cohort sampled during active COVID-19. The chain joins TRBV9 to TRBJ2-7, with TRBD1 as a possible D gene (6 bases). The CDR3 reads CASSFEGGYEQYF. Here the CDR3 DNA reads TGTGCCAGCAGCTTCGAAGGGGGCTACGAGCAGTACTTC.